Listed below are T cell receptor beta chains from one sample, sequenced in a study of blood T cell repertoires in COVID-19. The data were produced by immunoSEQ multiplex PCR, yet TCRdb's version contains in-frame clones alone and is incomplete. The sample includes a few hundred thousand clones, approximately 82% seen only once; the top ten take roughly 3.1%. The material sequenced was peripheral blood. Receptors were obtained from a woman aged 18 to 35 with acute or convalescent COVID-19. Each CDR3 is given with its conserved first and last residue. Each record gives: J gene, CDR3 length, D gene, clone size, V gene, CDR3 DNA, CDR3 protein. D genes are given only for firm matches. Where a row states a size, it is once, few, many or the class of an expanded clone; other rows omit it.

TRBJ2-7 15 . once TRBV27 TGTGCCAGCAGTGGGGGGCGACAGGGACTCTACGAGCAGTACTTC CASSGGRQGLYEQYF
TRBJ1-1 18 TRBD1 . TRBV7-6 TGTGCCAGCAGCTCAACATTAAAAACCGGGACAGCGAACACTGAAGCTTTCTTT CASSSTLKTGTANTEAFF
TRBJ2-2 15 . . TRBV5-8 TGTGCCAGCAGCTTTCTTATCTTCAACACCGGGGAGCTGTTTTTT CASSFLIFNTGELFF
TRBJ1-2 15 . . TRBV4-3 TGCGCCAGCAGCCAAGCCAAAGCGGCTACCCATGACTACACCTTC CASSQAKAATHDYTF
TRBJ2-7 13 . . TRBV28 TGTGCCAGCAGTTTCTACGCGGGGTACGAGCAGTACTTC CASSFYAGYEQYF
TRBJ2-2 20 TRBD2 . TRBV4-3 TGCGCCAGCAGCCAAGACTGGCTAGCGGCCTTACATGGAGGGGCCGGGGAGCTGTTTTTT CASSQDWLAALHGGAGELFF
TRBJ2-7 18 TRBD1 . TRBV30 TGTGCCTGGAGCGGTAACCTTAACCTAGGGACAGGGTTCCGCGAGCAGTACTTC CAWSGNLNLGTGFREQYF
TRBJ2-1 16 TRBD2 . TRBV3-1/TRBV3-2 TGTGCCAGCAGCCCCATTGGACTAGCGGAAGACAATGAGCAGTTCTTC CASSPIGLAEDNEQFF
TRBJ1-5 17 . . TRBV21-1 TGTGCCAGCAACAAAAAGCGGGACAGGACCTTCAATCAGCCCCAGCATTTT CASNKKRDRTFNQPQHF
TRBJ1-2 14 . . TRBV5-5 TGTGCCAGCAGCTTGGATTTCGGGAACTATGGCTACACCTTC CASSLDFGNYGYTF
TRBJ2-7 14 TRBD1 . TRBV28 TGTGCCAGCACCCTAGGGGGCCGCTCCTACGAGCAGTACTTC CASTLGGRSYEQYF
TRBJ1-6 17 TRBD1 once TRBV5-6 TGTGCCAGCAGCGGTGGGTTTAACAGGGGGATTAATTCACCCCTCCACTTT CASSGGFNRGINSPLHF
TRBJ2-1 15 TRBD2 . TRBV5-4 TGTGCCAGCAGCCTAGCGGGAGGGGCCTACAATGAGCAGTTCTTC CASSLAGGAYNEQFF
TRBJ2-5 13 . . TRBV9 TGTGCCAGCAGCGACGGGGTCCAAGAGACCCAGTACTTC CASSDGVQETQYF
TRBJ2-7 14 TRBD1 . TRBV28 TGTGCCAGCAGTTCCCCACAGGGGGCGGGCGAGCAGTACTTC CASSSPQGAGEQYF
TRBJ2-3 14 TRBD2 . TRBV7-2 TGTGCCAGTTCGCTAGCGGGAGGAAAAGATACGCAGTATTTT CASSLAGGKDTQYF
TRBJ2-7 13 . . TRBV6-5 TGTGCCAGCAGTTATGGGGGCCCCTACGAGCAGTACTTC CASSYGGPYEQYF
TRBJ2-7 16 TRBD2 . TRBV6-2/TRBV6-3 TGTGCCAGCAGTTACGTTCGGGAGGGAGGGCCCTACGAGCAGTACTTC CASSYVREGGPYEQYF
TRBJ2-5 13 TRBD2 . TRBV9 TGTGCCAGCAGCGCGGGGACTACTGAGACCCAGTACTTC CASSAGTTETQYF
TRBJ2-5 16 . . TRBV5-1 TGCGCCAGCAGCACGGGACATACAAATCCTACGGAGACCCAGTACTTC CASSTGHTNPTETQYF
TRBJ2-1 17 TRBD2 . TRBV4-3 TGCGCCAGCAGCCAAGATAGTAGACTAGCGGGAGAGAATGAGCAGTTCTTC CASSQDSRLAGENEQFF
TRBJ1-2 17 . . TRBV4-3 TGCGCCAGCAGATCAAGCTCAGCGGGCAGGGCTACCTATGGCTACACCTTC CASRSSSAGRATYGYTF
TRBJ2-7 15 TRBD2 . TRBV30 TGTGCCTGGAGTACAGGGACTAGCGGTACCTACGAGCAGTACTTC CAWSTGTSGTYEQYF
TRBJ2-6 16 TRBD1 . TRBV4-2 TGTGCCAGCAGCCAGGACAGGGTCCCTGGGGCCAACGTCCTGACTTTC CASSQDRVPGANVLTF
TRBJ1-5 17 . . TRBV5-1 TGCGCCAGCAGCTTGTTAAAGGAGAGGGTATCAAATCAGCCCCAGCATTTT CASSLLKERVSNQPQHF
TRBJ2-1 17 TRBD2 . TRBV5-1 TGCGCCAGCAGCACAATGACCGGGACTAGCGGGAGTAATGAGCAGTTCTTC CASSTMTGTSGSNEQFF
TRBJ2-7 15 TRBD1 few TRBV9 TGTGCCAGCAGCGACCCCGGAACAGGGGCCTACGAGCAGTACTTC CASSDPGTGAYEQYF